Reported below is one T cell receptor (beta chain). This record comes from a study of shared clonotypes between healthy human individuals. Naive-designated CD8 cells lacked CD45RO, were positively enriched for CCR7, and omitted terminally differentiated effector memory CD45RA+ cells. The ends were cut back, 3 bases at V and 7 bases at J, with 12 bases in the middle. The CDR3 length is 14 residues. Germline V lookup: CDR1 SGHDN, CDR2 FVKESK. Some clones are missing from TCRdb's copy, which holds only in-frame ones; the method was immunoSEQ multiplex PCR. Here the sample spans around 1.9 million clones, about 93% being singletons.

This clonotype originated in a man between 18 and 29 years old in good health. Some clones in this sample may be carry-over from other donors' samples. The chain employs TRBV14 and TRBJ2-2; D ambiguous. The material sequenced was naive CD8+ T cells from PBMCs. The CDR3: CASSHPRAVGELFF. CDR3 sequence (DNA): TGTGCCAGCAGCCACCCCCGGGCGGTCGGGGAGCTGTTTTTT.